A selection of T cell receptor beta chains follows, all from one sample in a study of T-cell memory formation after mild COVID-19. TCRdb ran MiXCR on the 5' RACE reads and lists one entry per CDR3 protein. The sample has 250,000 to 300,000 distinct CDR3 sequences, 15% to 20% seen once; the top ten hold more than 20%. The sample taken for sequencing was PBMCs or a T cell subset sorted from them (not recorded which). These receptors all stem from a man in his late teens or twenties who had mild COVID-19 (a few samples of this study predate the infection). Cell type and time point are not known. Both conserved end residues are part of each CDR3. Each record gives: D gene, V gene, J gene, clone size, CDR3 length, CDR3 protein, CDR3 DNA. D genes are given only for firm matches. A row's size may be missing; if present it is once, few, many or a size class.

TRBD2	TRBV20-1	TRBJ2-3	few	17	CSADKVRGGRLTDTQYF	TGCAGTGCTGACAAGGTGCGGGGGGGCCGTTTGACAGATACGCAGTATTTT
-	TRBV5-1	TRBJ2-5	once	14	CASSLGTAKETQYF	TGCGCCAGCAGCTTGGGGACAGCTAAAGAGACCCAGTACTTC
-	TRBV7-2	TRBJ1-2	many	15	CASSLARGRGYGYTF	TGTGCCAGCAGCTTAGCGCGGGGCAGGGGCTATGGCTACACCTTC
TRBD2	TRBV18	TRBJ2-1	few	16	CASSPQAGGPTNEQFF	TGTGCCAGCTCACCGCAGGCGGGGGGGCCAACAAATGAGCAGTTCTTC
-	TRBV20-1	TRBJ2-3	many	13	CSATRTSTDTQYF	TGCAGTGCTACTAGGACTAGCACAGATACGCAGTATTTT
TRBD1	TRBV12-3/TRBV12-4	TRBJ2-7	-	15	CASSSSGQGIYEQYF	TGTGCCAGCAGCTCCTCGGGACAGGGTATCTACGAGCAGTACTTC
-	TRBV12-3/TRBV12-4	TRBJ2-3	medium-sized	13	CASSLASTDTQYF	TGTGCCAGCAGCTTAGCTAGCACAGATACGCAGTATTTT
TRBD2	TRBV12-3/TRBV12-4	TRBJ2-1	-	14	CATRGDRSYNEQFF	TGTGCCACCCGGGGGGATCGTTCATACAATGAGCAGTTCTTC
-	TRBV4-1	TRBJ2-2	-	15	CASSRGQSNTGELFF	TGCGCCAGCAGCCGCGGACAGTCGAACACCGGGGAGCTGTTTTTT
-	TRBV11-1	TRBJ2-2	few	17	CASSLGGTTTRTGELFF	TGTGCCAGCAGCCTAGGAGGGACAACCACTCGGACCGGGGAGCTGTTTTTT
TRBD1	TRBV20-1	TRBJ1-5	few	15	CSARDRVGGGQPQHF	TGCAGTGCTAGAGATCGAGTAGGGGGCGGGCAGCCCCAGCATTTT
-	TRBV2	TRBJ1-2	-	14	CASSVWGANYGYTF	TGTGCCAGCAGTGTCTGGGGAGCTAACTATGGCTACACCTTC
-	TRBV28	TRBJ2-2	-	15	CASSPLGMNTGELFF	TGTGCCAGCTCTCCTCTTGGGATGAACACCGGGGAGCTGTTTTTT
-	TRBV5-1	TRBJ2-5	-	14	CASSPIWGRETQYF	TGCGCCAGCAGCCCAATTTGGGGGCGAGAGACCCAGTACTTC
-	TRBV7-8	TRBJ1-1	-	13	CASLPGGWTEAFF	TGTGCCAGCCTCCCCGGGGGCTGGACTGAAGCTTTCTTT
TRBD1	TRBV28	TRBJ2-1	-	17	CASSFIGTDLSYNEQFF	TGTGCCAGCAGCTTTATAGGGACAGATCTCTCCTACAATGAGCAGTTCTTC
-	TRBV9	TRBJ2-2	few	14	CASSVEWVVGELFF	TGTGCCAGCAGCGTTGAATGGGTGGTCGGGGAGCTGTTTTTT
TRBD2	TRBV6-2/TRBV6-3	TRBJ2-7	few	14	CASGQSGGPLLRYF	TGTGCCAGCGGGCAAAGCGGGGGGCCCCTTCTGCGGTACTTC
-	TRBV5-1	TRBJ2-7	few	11	CASSEDYEQYF	TGCGCCAGCAGCGAGGACTACGAGCAGTACTTC
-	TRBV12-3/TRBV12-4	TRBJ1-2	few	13	CASSLNSDSSYTF	TGTGCCAGCAGTTTAAATTCGGACAGTAGCTACACCTTC
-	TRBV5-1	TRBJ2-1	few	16	CASSLDLRGTYNEQFF	TGCGCCAGCAGCTTGGACCTTAGGGGAACCTACAATGAGCAGTTCTTC
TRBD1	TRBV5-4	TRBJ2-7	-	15	CASSTTGGLTYEQYF	TGTGCCAGCAGCACGACAGGGGGTCTTACCTACGAGCAGTACTTC
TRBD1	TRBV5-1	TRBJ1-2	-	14	CASSLLQGEHGYTF	TGCGCCAGCAGCTTGTTACAGGGGGAGCATGGCTACACCTTC
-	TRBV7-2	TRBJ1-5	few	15	CASSSEVYSNQPQHF	TGTGCCAGCAGCTCAGAGGTCTATAGCAATCAGCCCCAGCATTTT
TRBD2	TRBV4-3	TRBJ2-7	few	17	CASSLPGWVAGANEQYF	TGCGCCAGCAGCCTACCAGGGTGGGTAGCGGGGGCTAATGAGCAGTACTTC
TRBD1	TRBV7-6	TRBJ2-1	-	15	CASSSRTGGLYEQFF	TGTGCCAGCAGCAGCAGGACAGGGGGCTTATATGAGCAGTTCTTC
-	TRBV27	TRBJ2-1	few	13	CASSSGRRNEQFF	TGTGCCAGCAGTTCTGGCCGTCGCAATGAGCAGTTCTTC
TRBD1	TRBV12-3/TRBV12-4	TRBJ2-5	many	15	CASSFAGQGGETQYF	TGTGCCAGCAGTTTCGCCGGACAGGGTGGAGAGACCCAGTACTTC
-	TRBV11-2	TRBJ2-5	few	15	CASSSPWWGRETQYF	TGTGCCAGCAGCTCACCATGGTGGGGACGAGAGACCCAGTACTTC
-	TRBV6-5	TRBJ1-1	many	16	CASSYLLAGTNTEAFF	TGTGCCAGCAGTTATTTGTTGGCAGGGACGAACACTGAAGCTTTCTTT
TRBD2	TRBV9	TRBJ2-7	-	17	CASSVNSGNLAGGEQYF	TGTGCCAGCAGCGTCAACTCAGGGAATCTAGCGGGGGGCGAGCAGTACTTC
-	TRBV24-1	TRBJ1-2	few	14	CATSEARGNYGYTF	TGTGCCACCAGTGAGGCCCGGGGTAACTATGGCTACACCTTC
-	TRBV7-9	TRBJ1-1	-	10	CASQDTEAFF	TGTGCGAGCCAGGACACTGAAGCTTTCTTT
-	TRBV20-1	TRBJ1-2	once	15	CSARDPQGVRDGYTF	TGCAGTGCTAGAGATCCCCAGGGAGTCCGGGATGGCTACACCTTC
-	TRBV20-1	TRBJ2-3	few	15	CSARRSRGGYGTQYF	TGCAGTGCTAGAAGGTCTCGGGGCGGATATGGTACGCAGTATTTT
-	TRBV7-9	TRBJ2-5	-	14	CASSLFGVQETQYF	TGTGCCAGCAGCTTGTTCGGGGTCCAAGAGACCCAGTACTTC
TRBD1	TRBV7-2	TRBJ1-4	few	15	CASSLVGTANEKLFF	TGTGCCAGCAGCTTAGTCGGGACAGCTAATGAAAAACTGTTTTTT
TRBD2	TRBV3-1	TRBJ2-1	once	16	CASSQLAGGTYNEQFF	TGTGCCAGCAGCCAATTAGCGGGGGGAACCTACAATGAGCAGTTCTTC
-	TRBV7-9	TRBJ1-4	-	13	CASSLEEGEKLFF	TGTGCCAGCAGCTTAGAGGAGGGAGAAAAACTGTTTTTT
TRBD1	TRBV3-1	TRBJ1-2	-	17	CASTVPNQGVGNYGYTF	TGTGCCAGCACCGTTCCCAACCAGGGGGTCGGGAACTATGGCTACACCTTC
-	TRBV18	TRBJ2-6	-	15	CASSHGSSGANVLTF	TGTGCCAGCTCCCACGGAAGCTCTGGGGCCAACGTCCTGACTTTC
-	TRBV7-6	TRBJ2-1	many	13	CASSRGGRNEQFF	TGTGCCAGCAGCAGAGGGGGGAGGAATGAGCAGTTCTTC
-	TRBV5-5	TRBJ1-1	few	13	CASSAGGSTEAFF	TGTGCCAGCAGCGCGGGGGGTAGCACTGAAGCTTTCTTT
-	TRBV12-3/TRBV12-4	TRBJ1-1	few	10	CASSGQEAFF	TGTGCCAGCAGTGGACAGGAAGCTTTCTTT
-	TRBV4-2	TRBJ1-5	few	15	CASSQDSQVFQPQHF	TGTGCCAGCAGCCAAGATAGCCAGGTCTTTCAGCCCCAGCATTTT
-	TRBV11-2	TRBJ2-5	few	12	CASTRGRETQYF	TGTGCCAGCACCCGGGGTAGGGAGACCCAGTACTTC
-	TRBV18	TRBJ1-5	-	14	CASSASVDNQPQHF	TGTGCCAGCTCGGCGTCGGTCGACAATCAGCCCCAGCATTTT
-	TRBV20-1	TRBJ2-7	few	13	CSASTPPGYEQYF	TGCAGTGCTAGTACCCCTCCAGGGTACGAGCAGTACTTC
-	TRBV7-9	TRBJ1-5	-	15	CASSLNSAGNQPQHF	TGTGCCAGCAGCTTAAACTCCGCTGGCAATCAGCCCCAGCATTTT
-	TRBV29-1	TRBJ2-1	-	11	CSVDRGDERFF	TGCAGCGTTGACCGCGGCGATGAGCGGTTCTTC
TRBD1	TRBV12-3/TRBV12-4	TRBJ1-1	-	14	CASSFQGAGTEAFF	TGTGCCAGCAGTTTTCAGGGGGCGGGCACTGAAGCTTTCTTT
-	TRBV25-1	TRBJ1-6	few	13	CASSDPNNSPLHF	TGTGCCAGCAGTGATCCCAATAATTCACCCCTCCACTTT
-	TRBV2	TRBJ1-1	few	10	CASIWDEAFF	TGTGCCAGCATTTGGGATGAAGCTTTCTTT
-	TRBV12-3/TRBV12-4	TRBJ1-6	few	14	CASSLKGANSPLHF	TGTGCCAGCAGTTTGAAAGGGGCTAATTCACCCCTCCACTTT
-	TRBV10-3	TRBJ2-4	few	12	CAVKSAKNIQYF	TGTGCCGTGAAGAGTGCCAAAAACATTCAGTACTTC
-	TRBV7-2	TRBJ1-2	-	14	CASRPGLSNYGYTF	TGTGCCAGCAGGCCAGGCCTGTCTAACTATGGCTACACCTTC
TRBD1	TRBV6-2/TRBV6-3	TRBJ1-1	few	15	CASSYSGTGYTEAFF	TGTGCCAGCAGTTACTCCGGGACAGGGTACACTGAAGCTTTCTTT
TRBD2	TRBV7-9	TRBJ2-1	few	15	CASSHQGTSAGEQFF	TGTGCCAGCAGCCACCAAGGGACTAGCGCCGGTGAGCAGTTCTTC
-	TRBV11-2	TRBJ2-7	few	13	CASSLDRQGEQYF	TGTGCCAGCAGCTTAGATAGGCAGGGAGAGCAGTACTTC
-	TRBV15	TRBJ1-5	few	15	CATSRDRALNQPQHF	TGTGCCACCAGCAGAGATAGGGCACTCAATCAGCCCCAGCATTTT